A selection of T cell receptor beta chains follows, all from one sample in a study of T cell responses to AZD1222 COVID-19 vaccine. Produced via immunoSEQ multiplex PCR; TCRdb's table is partial and in-frame only. The sample has 160,000 or so clones; 85% to 90% are singletons. The sequencing used peripheral blood, collected on day 0 of AZD1222 vaccination. These receptors came from an adult in good health. The conserved cysteine and the conserved F or W are not part of the CDR3 here.

V	J	CDR3
TRBV27	TRBJ2-1	ASLPEAGGSYNEQF
TRBV7-3	TRBJ2-5	ASSSPGGSGETQY
TRBV28	TRBJ1-6	ASSGSSYNSPLH
TRBV30	TRBJ1-1	AWNQQGDYAF
TRBV11-1	TRBJ2-2	ASRLKQGLTGELF
TRBV5-1	TRBJ1-2	ASTLDRDYGYT
TRBV6-1	TRBJ1-1	ASSDGTGRATEAF
TRBV7-9	TRBJ1-6	ASSSFPLSLH
TRBV10-3	TRBJ1-6	AIRPGQGNSPLH
TRBV10-1	TRBJ2-1	ASSGGSSYNEQF
TRBV7-8	TRBJ1-1	ASSLARGGFAEAF
TRBV12-3/TRBV12-4	TRBJ1-5	ASSPGGNQPQH
TRBV24-1	TRBJ2-5	ATSASSGSETQY
TRBV6-5	TRBJ1-6	ASSYGTDNSPLH
TRBV5-4	TRBJ1-5	ASSLYGGNQPQH
TRBV18	TRBJ1-3	ASSPDRLGSGNTIY
TRBV18	TRBJ2-7	ASSESYEQY
TRBV9	TRBJ2-5	ASSSDSRQETQY
TRBV27	TRBJ2-2	ASSLVAGELF
TRBV19	TRBJ1-6	ASSISGQGSYNSPLH
TRBV29-1	TRBJ2-3	SVEPAEKTDTQY
TRBV11-2	TRBJ1-1	ASTTGTLNTEAF
TRBV30	TRBJ1-1	AWSVFPATREAF
TRBV30	TRBJ1-1	AWKGQGYTEAF
TRBV18	TRBJ1-5	ASSLQGKPQH
TRBV7-6	TRBJ2-3	ASSLNSPNTDTQY
TRBV29-1	TRBJ1-1	SGRTPMNTEAF
TRBV5-4	TRBJ2-1	ASSLGAGGPGNEQF
TRBV3-1/TRBV3-2	TRBJ1-2	ASSLQNLQDYGYT